The 20 T cell receptor beta chains listed next were all sequenced from one sample in a study of shared clonotypes between healthy human individuals. Method: immunoSEQ multiplex PCR; TCRdb's copy keeps in-frame clones and lacks some. Of approximately 620,000 clones listed, about 97% are singletons. The sequenced sample was naive CD4+ T cells sorted from blood. Documented subset: CD45RA+ positively selected. The receptors originated from a woman under 40 in good health.

The rearrangement links TRBV5-4 to TRBJ1-1; 9 bases fit TRBD1. After removal of 2 bases from V and 5 bases from J, the junction contained 13 bases not matched to a gene. The germline CDR1 and CDR2 sequences are SGHNT and YYREEE (reference sequence). This CDR3 is built from 17 residues. The CDR3, as DNA: TGTGCCAGCAGCTTTTCACCGGGACAGGGAGGAAAAACTGAAGCTTTCTTT. Protein sequence: CASSFSPGQGGKTEAFF.

This chain connects TRBV6-1 to TRBJ1-5; D not resolved. The germline V gene encodes CDR1 MNHNS and CDR2 SASEGT. V lost 0 bases to trimming and J lost 0 bases, with 9 bases between them. The length of the CDR3 is 16 residues. The CDR3 nucleotides are TGTGCCAGCAGTGAAGCCGGCACCCATAGCAATCAGCCCCAGCATTTT. It encodes CASSEAGTHSNQPQHF.

The chain's CDR3 is CASSERESRRMDIQYF. The CDR3, as DNA: TGTGCCAGCAGTGAAAGGGAGTCAAGGAGGATGGACATTCAGTACTTC. The chain is built from TRBV25-1 and TRBJ2-4, with D possibly being TRBD2 (5 bases). CDR1 is MGHDK and CDR2 is SYGVNS in the germline V gene. The length of the CDR3 is 16 residues. V was pared by 2 bases and J by 8 bases, with 19 bases between.

This clone was seen only once. The V call is TRBV9, the J call TRBJ2-1; TRBD2 might be the D (6 bases). Trimming pared 0 bases from V and 4 bases from J, leaving 11 bases between. CDR1 and CDR2 from the germline V gene are SGDLS and YYNGEE. CDR3 length equals 15 residues. CDR3 sequence (DNA): TGTGCCAGCAGCGTAGGCGGCGGAGGGTACAATGAGCAGTTCTTC. Its protein is CASSVGGGGYNEQFF.

This chain uses TRBV6-5 with TRBJ2-7; the match to TRBD1 covers 8 bases. The germline V gene encodes CDR1 MNHEY and CDR2 SVGAGI. Trimming at V came to 5 bases and at J to 3 bases, leaving 6 bases not matched to a gene. The CDR3 is 14 residues long. The CDR3: CASSNDRGGYEQYF. CDR3 nucleotide sequence: TGTGCCAGCAGTAATGACAGGGGAGGCTACGAGCAGTACTTC.

This chain joins TRBV28 and TRBJ2-2, with TRBD2 matching 10 bases. Trimming took 4 bases from V and 6 from J; bases not matched to a gene: 8. The CDR3 contains 16 residues. Germline CDR1 is MDHEN and CDR2 is SYDVKM. The CDR3, as DNA: TGTGCCAGCAGTTCTCCCCTACTAGCGGGACCCGGGGAGCTGTTTTTT. Its translation: CASSSPLLAGPGELFF.

The V gene is TRBV7-9, the J gene TRBJ2-3, with D maybe TRBD1 (5 bases). CDR1 SEHNR and CDR2 FQNEAQ come from the germline V gene (reference sequence). There are 16 residues in the CDR3. Trimming shortened V by 0 bases and J by 2 bases, and 12 bases separated the two germline ends. The CDR3 region is CASSLARRDNTDTQYF. As DNA, the CDR3 is TGTGCCAGCAGCTTAGCGCGCAGGGATAACACAGATACGCAGTATTTT.

The rearrangement uses TRBV7-8 and TRBJ1-4; possible D gene TRBD1, 6 bases. V was shortened by 5 bases and J by 4 bases, with 11 bases between the two germline ends. This CDR3 spans 14 amino acids. From germline, CDR1 is SGHVS and CDR2 FQNEAQ. CDR3 amino acids: CASSLDRYNEKLFF. The DNA of the CDR3 is TGTGCCAGCAGCCTGGACAGATATAATGAAAAACTGTTTTTT.

The chain joins TRBV5-1 to TRBJ1-2; 10 nucleotides agree with TRBD1. The CDR3 has 15 residues. Looked up from germline, CDR1 is SGHRS and CDR2 is YFSETQ. V was pared by 4 bases and J by 7 bases, with 10 bases of the junction left unmatched. The CDR3 DNA sequence: TGCGCCAGCAGCCTGGGACAGGGGAAGGCTTTTGGCTACACCTTC. Translating it yields CASSLGQGKAFGYTF.

This chain uses TRBV19 with TRBJ2-7; TRBD1 or TRBD2 may be the D gene (5 bases each). Germline loops: CDR1 LNHDA, CDR2 SQIVND (reference sequence). The CDR3 consists of 13 residues. V was pared by 10 bases and J by 3 bases, with 16 bases between. DNA of the CDR3: TGTGCCACTATGGGACCAACCTTCTACGAGCAGTACTTC. This encodes CATMGPTFYEQYF.

This rearrangement joins TRBV5-5 to TRBJ2-3, with D unclear. V lost 0 bases and J 4 bases, leaving 3 bases between the germline ends. CDR3 length equals 12 residues. Germline loops: CDR1 SGHKS, CDR2 YYEKEE (reference sequence). CDR3 bases: TGTGCCAGCAGCTTGGAGGCAGATACGCAGTATTTT. It yields the protein CASSLEADTQYF.

This sequence joins TRBV28 and TRBJ2-5; 8 bases are shared with TRBD1. The CDR3 runs to 14 residues. After removal of 4 bases from V and 11 bases from J, the junction contained 12 bases not matched to a gene. From germline, CDR1 is MDHEN and CDR2 SYDVKM. Here the CDR3 DNA reads TGTGCCAGCAGTTACAGGGGGACCCCTTCCGCGCAGTACTTC. It translates to CASSYRGTPSAQYF.

The chain uses TRBV4-1 and TRBJ1-4, with D hard to call. From germline, CDR1 is MGHRA and CDR2 YSYEKL. V was shortened by 10 bases and J by 16 bases, with 22 bases between the two germline ends. This CDR3 has 12 residues. CDR3 DNA: TGCGCCAAGGCTCCTCCCAGGCTGGGCGGGTTTTTT. It is translated as CAKAPPRLGGFF.

This clone has only one observation. V is TRBV18 and J is TRBJ2-5, with 11 bases identical to TRBD2. The J call may be mistaken, given a closer DNA end match to TRBJ2-7. The CDR3 extends over 19 amino acids. CDR1 is KGHSH, CDR2 LQKENI, per germline. The CDR3 nucleotides read TGTGCCAGCTCACGAACAGCCCCCGGACTAGCGGGCAGCTCCTACGAGCAGTACTTC. Amino acids: CASSRTAPGLAGSSYEQYF.

The rearrangement joins TRBV7-2 to TRBJ2-1, with a possible D match to TRBD1 (7 bases). Between the trimmed V and J ends, which lost 4 bases and 1 base, there was a span of 17 bases. This CDR3 has 17 residues. Germline V lookup: CDR1 SGHTA, CDR2 FQGNSA. CDR3 region: CASSSSRQGGSYNEQFF. In DNA form, the CDR3 reads TGTGCCAGCAGCTCTAGTAGGCAGGGGGGTTCCTACAATGAGCAGTTCTTC. Full variable domain (remainder filled in from reference TRBV7-2 and TRBJ2-1): GAGVSQSPSNKVTEKGKDVELRCDPISGHTALYWYRQSLGQGLEFLIYFQGNSAPDKSGLPSDRFSAERTGGSVSTLTIQRTQQEDSAVYLCASSSSRQGGSYNEQFFGPGTRLTVL.

This chain joins TRBV6-6 and TRBJ2-2; no clear D. CDR3 length: 13 residues. Germline CDR1 reads MNHNY; CDR2 reads SVGAGI (reference sequence). V was cut by 5 bases and J by 2 bases, with 6 bases left in between. CDR3 sequence: CASSLHNTGELFF. CDR3 coding DNA: TGTGCCAGCAGTCTCCATAACACCGGGGAGCTGTTTTTT.

The chain employs TRBV6-1 and TRBJ2-1; 11 nucleotides agree with TRBD2. The J segment lost 8 bases and the V segment lost 1 base, leaving 10 bases of the junction unmatched. This CDR3 region has 17 residues. The V gene's germline CDR1 is MNHNS and CDR2 SASEGT. This CDR3 is CASSEERWTSGYDEQFF. The CDR3 region has the DNA TGTGCCAGCAGTGAAGAGCGGTGGACTAGCGGGTACGATGAGCAGTTCTTC.

The V and J genes are TRBV11-2 and TRBJ2-7, with D perhaps matching TRBD1 or TRBD2 (5 bases each). The CDR3 runs 12 residues. Germline loops: CDR1 SGHAT, CDR2 FQNNGV. Trimming shortened V by 5 bases and J by 4 bases, and 9 bases separated the two germline ends. This CDR3 reads CASSRDEYEQYF. The CDR3 region has the DNA TGTGCCAGCAGCCGGGACGAATACGAGCAGTACTTC.

This chain connects TRBV6-6 to TRBJ2-2; D ambiguous. The V end lost 4 bases, the J end lost 1 base, and 13 bases lay between the germline ends. Germline CDR1 and CDR2: MNHNY and SVGAGI (reference sequence). The CDR3 has 16 amino acids. The CDR3 DNA reads TGTGCCAGCAGTTTTAGCCTCCCTGGGAACACCGGGGAGCTGTTTTTT. This codes for CASSFSLPGNTGELFF.

CDR3 amino acids: CASTGVVNQPQHF. For the CDR3, the DNA is TGTGCCAGCACGGGGGTGGTCAACCAGCCCCAGCATTTT. V and J are TRBV28 and TRBJ1-5, with D possibly TRBD1 on 5 matching bases. The CDR3 sequence is 13 residues long. Trimming removed 7 bases from V and 7 bases from J, with 14 bases in between. CDR1 is MDHEN, CDR2 SYDVKM, per germline.